These 23 T cell receptor beta chains originate from one sample sequenced in a study of PD-1 blockade in classical Hodgkin lymphoma (dated by TCRdb to 2020 to 2022). Libraries were built with the immunoSEQ multiplex PCR assay. As stored in TCRdb, this immuneACCESS dataset retains in-frame rearrangements with V and J assigned. A fraction of the clones does not appear; measured against another copy, unresolved V genes explain less than half of the discrepancy, and the remainder lacks a known reason. The sample data list 40,000 to 55,000 clones, and approximately 80% of these were observed just once. Around a fifth of the sample comes from the top ten. The sample's time point label, in plain terms: cycle 4 day 1 (C4D1), after about 6 weeks of nivolumab. Every trial patient had relapsed following autologous stem cell transplantation, and prior brentuximab vedotin exposure was what differed among cohorts A, B and C.

Sequenced material: peripheral blood mononuclear cells (PBMCs), taken before the fourth cycle of nivolumab. Receptor source: a human donor with classical Hodgkin lymphoma.

This chain joins TRBV15 and TRBJ2-5, with D unresolved. V gave up 5 bases and J gave up 3 bases, with 10 bases separating them. This CDR3 has 13 residues. The germline CDR1 and CDR2 sequences are LNHNV and YYDKDF (reference sequence). The CDR3 DNA reads TGTGCCACCAGCCGGGCAGGAGAAGAGACCCAGTACTTC. Its translation: CATSRAGEETQYF.

About this clone: A much larger clone differs by one base, so this may be a read error. The sample holds other DNA sequences that translate to the same CDR3. V gene TRBV6-5 combines with J gene TRBJ2-7; D might be TRBD2 (5 bases). The germline CDR1 and CDR2 sequences are MNHEY and SVGAGI. This CDR3 has 13 amino acids. With 2 bases removed from V and 0 bases from J, the gap between germline ends came to 5 bases. The CDR3 is CASSYRGSYEQYF. CDR3 sequence (DNA): TGTGCCAGCAGTTACCGGGGCTCCTACGAGCAGTACTTC.

J is TRBJ2-5 and V is TRBV7-2; TRBD2 matches 7 bases. This CDR3 is 15 amino acids long. The V segment lost 2 bases and the J segment 1 base; nucleotides outside the gene matches: 4. In germline, CDR1 is SGHTA, CDR2 FQGNSA. CDR3 sequence (DNA): TGTGCCAGCAGCTTAAGCGGGAACTCCCAAGAGACCCAGTACTTC. Translation: CASSLSGNSQETQYF. The full variable domain, with the rest looked up from reference TRBV7-2 and TRBJ2-5, is GAGVSQSPSNKVTEKGKDVELRCDPISGHTALYWYRQSLGQGLEFLIYFQGNSAPDKSGLPSDRFSAERTGGSVSTLTIQRTQQEDSAVYLCASSLSGNSQETQYFGPGTRLLVL.

This chain's CDR3 is CASTGNEKLFF. CDR3 nucleotides: TGTGCCAGTACCGGGAATGAAAAACTGTTTTTT. This chain links TRBV19 with TRBJ1-4; no clear D gene. The germline gives CDR1 LNHDA, CDR2 SQIVND (reference sequence). The V end was cut by 7 bases, the J end by 5 bases, with 5 bases between. The CDR3 extends over 11 amino acids.

The V gene is TRBV5-5, the J gene TRBJ2-5; TRBD1 aligns across 8 bases. Germline values: CDR1 SGHKS, CDR2 YYEKEE (reference sequence). J lost 2 bases, V lost 4 bases, and 1 base had no gene match. This CDR3 spans 13 amino acids. CDR3 region: CASSRTGQETQYF. The DNA for the CDR3 is TGTGCCAGCAGCCGGACAGGGCAAGAGACCCAGTACTTC.

The gene calls are TRBV4-1 and TRBJ1-2; D possibly corresponds to TRBD1 (6 bases). Germline V gives CDR1 MGHRA, CDR2 YSYEKL. V was shortened by 0 bases and J by 4 bases, with 12 bases between the two germline ends. The CDR3 contains 15 residues. The CDR3 spells CASSQEGTSVYGYTF. The CDR3, as DNA: TGCGCCAGCAGCCAAGAAGGGACATCCGTCTATGGCTACACCTTC.

This chain joins TRBV29-1 and TRBJ1-5; TRBD1 aligns across 8 bases. Trimming removed 6 bases from V and 4 bases from J; junction bases left unmatched: 8. Germline loops: CDR1 SQVTM, CDR2 ANQGSEA. CDR3 length equals 14 residues. CDR3 DNA sequence: TGCAGCGTCGGTGACAGGGGTCATAATCAGCCCCAGCATTTT. Its protein is CSVGDRGHNQPQHF. Complete variable domain (other parts from reference TRBV29-1 and TRBJ1-5): SAVISQKPSRDICQRGTSLTIQCQVDSQVTMMFWYRQQPGQSLTLIATANQGSEATYESGFVIDKFPISRPNLTFSTLTVSNMSPEDSSIYLCSVGDRGHNQPQHFGDGTRLSIL.

This rearrangement joins TRBV5-4 to TRBJ1-3; D is perhaps TRBD1 (5 bases). This CDR3 spans 15 amino acids. Per the germline V gene, CDR1 is SGHNT and CDR2 is YYREEE (reference sequence). Trimming took 2 bases from V and 2 from J, leaving 11 bases between them. CDR3 in DNA: TGTGCCAGCAGCTTTGGCAGGGCCGCTGGAAACACCATATATTTT. It yields the protein CASSFGRAAGNTIYF.

The chain carries TRBV30 and TRBJ2-2; no clear D. CDR3 length: 13 amino acids. V lost 0 bases, J lost 6 bases, and 8 bases lay in between. Germline CDR1 GTSNPN, CDR2 SVGIG (reference sequence). The CDR3 DNA is TGTGCCTGGAGTGTACTTATGGCCGGGGAGCTGTTTTTT. Translation: CAWSVLMAGELFF.

V usage is TRBV6-5 and J usage is TRBJ2-3, with 9 bases identical to TRBD2. This CDR3 comprises 15 residues. CDR1 is MNHEY, CDR2 SVGAGI, per germline. Trimming removed 5 bases from V and 4 bases from J; junction bases left unmatched: 7. CDR3 coding DNA: TGTGCCAGCAGTCCCCCAGCGGGGGGTCCAGATACGCAGTATTTT. It specifies CASSPPAGGPDTQYF.

V and J are TRBV28 and TRBJ2-7; maybe TRBD2 (6 bases). V lost 5 bases and J lost 7, with 18 bases in between. Germline assignment: CDR1 MDHEN and CDR2 SYDVKM. The CDR3 extends over 14 amino acids. CDR3: CASSLLGGPGEQYF. The CDR3 nucleotides read TGTGCCAGCAGTCTACTCGGAGGGCCTGGAGAGCAGTACTTC.

CDR3 sequence: CATSRVDFSNQPQHF. CDR3 sequence (DNA): TGTGCCACCAGCAGAGTGGACTTCAGCAATCAGCCCCAGCATTTT. This chain joins TRBV15 and TRBJ1-5, with no clear D. From germline, CDR1 is LNHNV and CDR2 YYDKDF (reference sequence). V was cut by 1 base and J by 1 base, with 8 bases left in between. This CDR3 is 15 amino acids long.

V usage is TRBV5-4 and J usage is TRBJ2-7; unclear D gene. The length of the CDR3 is 14 residues. V was pared by 3 bases and J by 2 bases, with 12 bases between. CDR1 is SGHNT, CDR2 YYREEE, per germline (reference sequence). The DNA for the CDR3 is TGTGCCAGCAGCTCGGGTAGACCCCCCTACGAGCAGTACTTC. It codes for CASSSGRPPYEQYF.

The chain joins TRBV9 to TRBJ2-7; D may be TRBD2 (5 bases). The germline CDR1 and CDR2 sequences are SGDLS and YYNGEE. Trimming left V 4 bases short and J 1 base short, with 12 bases between. The CDR3 loop spans 14 amino acids. The CDR3: CASSIRESSYEQYF. Here the CDR3 DNA reads TGTGCCAGCAGCATCCGGGAATCATCCTACGAGCAGTACTTC.

The rearrangement joins TRBV6-4 to TRBJ2-7, with D perhaps TRBD2 (6 bases). Between the trimmed V and J ends, which lost 11 bases and 1 base, there was a span of 9 bases. The CDR3 has 11 residues. Germline values: CDR1 MRHNA, CDR2 SNTAGT. The CDR3 loop reads CAATRSYEQYF. The CDR3 bases are TGTGCCGCGACTAGATCCTACGAGCAGTACTTC.

J is TRBJ1-6 and V is TRBV7-9; D is uncertain. The germline V and J ends were trimmed by 5 bases and 7 bases, with 6 bases remaining between them. This CDR3 has 12 residues. From germline, CDR1 is SEHNR and CDR2 FQNEAQ (reference sequence). The CDR3 spells CASSEENSPLHF. The CDR3 DNA is TGTGCCAGCAGCGAGGAGAATTCACCCCTCCACTTT. Complete variable domain (other parts from reference TRBV7-9 and TRBJ1-6): DTGVSQNPRHKITKRGQNVTFRCDPISEHNRLYWYRQTLGQGPEFLTYFQNEAQLEKSRLLSDRFSAERPKGSFSTLEIQRTEQGDSAMYLCASSEENSPLHFGNGTRLTVT.

The CDR3 loop is CTSSQPGLAGTAYNEQFF. CDR3 DNA sequence: TGCACCAGCAGCCAACCAGGACTAGCGGGAACTGCCTACAATGAGCAGTTCTTC. The chain links TRBV1 to TRBJ2-1; the table's D call TRBD2 went unverified against the DNA. TRBV1 is marked as a pseudogene. The CDR3 runs 18 residues.

The chain has TRBV9 and TRBJ1-2; the D gene is possibly TRBD1 (6 bases). Germline values: CDR1 SGDLS, CDR2 YYNGEE. V was pared by 3 bases and J by 4 bases, with 13 bases between. The CDR3 loop spans 14 amino acids. The CDR3 DNA is TGTGCCAGCAGCGAGGGGGGCAGCTTCTATGGCTACACCTTC. Translating gives CASSEGGSFYGYTF. Supplemented by reference TRBV9 and TRBJ1-2, the full variable domain reads DSGVTQTPKHLITATGQRVTLRCSPRSGDLSVYWYQQSLDQGLQFLIQYYNGEERAKGNILERFSAQQFPDLHSELNLSSLELGDSALYFCASSEGGSFYGYTFGSGTRLTVV.

This chain links TRBV5-6 with TRBJ2-1, with D perhaps TRBD1 or TRBD2 (6 bases each). Per germline, CDR1 SGHDT and CDR2 YYEEEE. The CDR3 consists of 16 residues. Between the trimmed V and J ends, which lost 4 bases and 6 bases, there was a span of 20 bases. In nucleotides, the CDR3 is TGTGCCAGCAGCCGGAGGGCAGGGGTGTTTGTCAATGAGCAGTTCTTC. It specifies CASSRRAGVFVNEQFF.

The chain employs TRBV4-1 and TRBJ2-5; D not certain. The CDR3 loop spans 14 amino acids. V was shortened by 0 bases and J by 7 bases, with 12 bases between the two germline ends. CDR1 is MGHRA, CDR2 YSYEKL, per germline. Here the CDR3 reads CASSQDRGPGTQYF. Written as DNA, the CDR3 is TGCGCCAGCAGCCAAGATCGAGGACCGGGGACCCAGTACTTC.

The CDR3 sequence: CASSLEAGGSYNEQFF. CDR3 bases: TGCGCCAGCAGCTTGGAGGCGGGAGGGTCCTACAATGAGCAGTTCTTC. V usage is TRBV5-1 and J usage is TRBJ2-1, with TRBD2 matching over 9 bases. This CDR3 spans 16 amino acids. Germline V gene data show CDR1 as SGHRS and CDR2 as YFSETQ. Unmatched junction bases numbered 2, after V lost 0 bases and J lost 1 base.

CDR3 in DNA: TGTGCCAGCAGCTTGACAGGGTCCCGGCGGGGCTACACCTTC. Translation: CASSLTGSRRGYTF. The chain recombines TRBV28 with TRBJ1-2; 7 bases map to TRBD1. Germline V lookup: CDR1 MDHEN, CDR2 SYDVKM. This CDR3 has 14 residues. V shed 6 bases and J 8 bases; nucleotides not matched to a gene: 12.

The chain is built from TRBV7-2 and TRBJ2-3; possibly TRBD2 for D (5 bases). Deletions cut 5 bases from V and 4 bases from J, with 16 bases between. This CDR3 spans 15 amino acids. Germline V gives CDR1 SGHTA, CDR2 FQGNSA. The CDR3 protein is CASSLQRTGADTQYF. CDR3 DNA: TGTGCCAGCAGCCTGCAGCGGACCGGGGCAGATACGCAGTATTTT.